This T cell receptor (beta chain) was identified during a study of blood T cells in healthy people across ages. Through a sample-barcoded 5' primer and a J-beta primer mix, a second PCR was run for about 6 to 12 cycles. Each cDNA molecule carried a tag from a template-switch adaptor that contained 12 random nucleotides. MiXCR was run by TCRdb on the 5' RACE reads, yielding one entry per CDR3 protein. Found here are about 1.6 million distinct CDR3 sequences, roughly 30% of them singletons; the top ten hold about 11%. Study-level findings and limits: In the absence of known donor CMV status, changes in expanded clonotypes were possibly confounded. Diversity estimates drawn from one million T cells were deemed underestimates.

Healthy individuals of Caucasian origin from Russia, aged about 6 to 95, served as donors. The germline V gene has CDR1 MGHDK and CDR2 SYGVNS. There are 16 residues in the CDR3. With 1 base removed from V and 7 bases from J, the gap between germline ends came to 16 bases. Of note for this clonotype: Its antigen is not known.

The clonotype was recovered from a woman in her 30s in good health. Sequenced input: blood. This chain connects TRBV25-1 to TRBJ1-4, with D uncertain. CDR3 region: CASSELVKGEGEKLFF. Here the CDR3 DNA reads TGTGCCAGCAGTGAATTGGTTAAGGGAGAGGGTGAAAAACTGTTTTTT.